Shown below are 19 T cell receptor beta chains from a single sample sequenced in a study of identical twins. TCRdb re-called the 5' RACE reads with MiXCR, one entry per CDR3 protein. The table has 550,000 to 700,000 distinct CDR3 sequences, about 20% seen once. The same specimen was also included in a second study, on T cells expressing NK-cell markers.

The specimen sequenced was PBMCs. These receptors all come from a young woman in good health.

This clonotype was counted many times. The rearrangement joins TRBV7-9 to TRBJ2-1; tentatively, D is TRBD1 (6 bases). V lost 5 bases to trimming and J lost 4 bases, with 15 bases between them. The germline V gene has CDR1 SEHNR and CDR2 FQNEAQ (reference sequence). This CDR3 has 15 amino acids. The CDR3 bases are TGTGCCAGCAGCCACGGTGGGACACAATACAATGAGCAGTTCTTC. This sequence encodes CASSHGGTQYNEQFF.

A note on this clonotype: An end of the junction differs from the germline gene, which may be a read error. This chain uses TRBV11-2 with TRBJ2-7; D is uncertain. The CDR3 has 15 amino acids. CDR1 is SGHAT and CDR2 is FQNNGV in the germline V gene. The CDR3 DNA follows: TGTGCCAGCAGCTTAGCAGGCATGGGCTCCCACGAGCAGTACTTC. Amino acids: CASSLAGMGSHEQYF.

This clonotype came up a few times. The chain carries TRBV7-2 and TRBJ2-1; D not certain. The CDR3 is 12 amino acids. Per the germline V gene, CDR1 is SGHTA and CDR2 is FQGNSA. The V and J ends lost 2 bases and 5 bases respectively, with 4 bases between them. The CDR3 DNA reads as TGTGCCAGCAGCTTATTTCACAATGAGCAGTTCTTC. Translating gives CASSLFHNEQFF.

This clonotype was found a few times. At one end the junction does not follow the germline gene, possibly because of a read error. CDR3 in DNA: TGCAGTGCTGGAGACAGGGGGCTTAGCACAGATACGCAGTATTTT. It encodes CSAGDRGLSTDTQYF. The rearrangement joins TRBV20-1 to TRBJ2-3; the match to TRBD1 covers 10 bases. CDR1 DFQATT and CDR2 SNEGSKA come from the germline V gene (reference sequence). The CDR3 is 15 amino acids.

The gene calls are TRBV25-1 and TRBJ2-2, with D maybe TRBD2 (6 bases). CDR3 size: 12 residues. Germline CDR1 reads MGHDK; CDR2 reads SYGVNS. V gave up 10 bases and J gave up 6 bases, with 12 bases separating them. This CDR3 is CATKGGPGELFF. The CDR3 region has the DNA TGTGCCACCAAGGGAGGCCCCGGGGAGCTGTTTTTT.

J is TRBJ1-6 and V is TRBV2, with 9 bases matching TRBD1. Germline V gives CDR1 SNHLY, CDR2 FYNNEI. The CDR3 extends over 15 amino acids. Losses at the gene ends were 5 bases for V and 4 bases for J; bases not matched to a gene: 3. The CDR3 bases are TGTGCCAGCAGTACAGGACAGGGGTATAATTCACCCCTCCACTTT. Encoded protein: CASSTGQGYNSPLHF. Full variable domain (outside the CDR3, taken from reference TRBV2 and TRBJ1-6): EPEVTQTPSHQVTQMGQEVILRCVPISNHLYFYWYRQILGQKVEFLVSFYNNEISEKSEIFDDQFSVERPDGSNFTLKIRSTKLEDSAMYFCASSTGQGYNSPLHFGNGTRLTVT.

The sample holds one count of this clonotype. V and J are TRBV7-2 and TRBJ2-7; D call uncertain. Germline-derived CDR1 and CDR2 are SGHTA and FQGNSA. V was pared by 5 bases and J by 1 base, with 15 bases between. The CDR3 is 15 amino acids. The CDR3 here is CASSQPGIRSYEQYF. DNA for the CDR3: TGTGCCAGCAGCCAACCCGGCATCCGATCCTACGAGCAGTACTTC.

This clonotype was counted at least ten times. The chain carries TRBV29-1 and TRBJ2-1; D could derive from TRBD1 or TRBD2 (5 bases each). CDR3 length: 14 amino acids. CDR1 is SQVTM and CDR2 is ANQGSEA in the germline V gene. The V gene lost 0 bases and the J gene lost 9 bases, with 15 bases spanning the gap. CDR3 bases: TGCAGCGTTGAAGATCATGCAAAGAGGGGTGAGCAGTTCTTC. Its translation: CSVEDHAKRGEQFF.

At least ten counts were recorded for this clonotype. This chain uses TRBV6-1 with TRBJ1-2, with unresolved D. CDR1 MNHNS and CDR2 SASEGT come from the germline V gene. Trimming left V 6 bases short and J 3 bases short, with 14 bases between. The CDR3 contains 14 residues. The CDR3 DNA reads as TGTGCCAGCAGCCTGACAAGAGCCGACTATGGCTACACCTTC. This translates into CASSLTRADYGYTF.

The rearrangement links TRBV7-2 to TRBJ2-5; 7 nucleotides align to TRBD1. The V gene end was trimmed by 5 bases and the J gene end by 5 bases; junction bases not matched to a gene: 8. The germline gives CDR1 SGHTA, CDR2 FQGNSA. CDR3 length equals 14 residues. The CDR3 nucleotides read TGTGCCAGCAGCCACAGGGGTATGGGGGAGACCCAGTACTTC. This translates into CASSHRGMGETQYF.

The chain's CDR3 is CASSEGPYYEQYF. In nucleotides, the CDR3 is TGTGCCAGCAGTGAAGGTCCCTACTACGAGCAGTACTTC. The gene calls are TRBV6-1 and TRBJ2-7; no definite D call. The CDR3 covers 13 residues. The V gene lost 1 base and the J gene lost 3 bases, with 7 bases spanning the gap. The germline V gene encodes CDR1 MNHNS and CDR2 SASEGT.

This chain links TRBV7-9 with TRBJ1-1, with D perhaps TRBD1 (5 bases). Trimming removed 4 bases from V and 4 bases from J, with 10 bases in between. CDR1 is SEHNR, CDR2 FQNEAQ, per germline (reference sequence). The CDR3 runs 13 residues. As DNA, the CDR3 is TGTGCCAGCAGCTCAGGGTCTGGCACTGAAGCTTTCTTT. This translates into CASSSGSGTEAFF.

This clonotype was counted ten times or more. The chain is built from TRBV6-6 and TRBJ1-1, with TRBD1 as a possible D gene (6 bases). This CDR3 comprises 13 residues. The germline V gene has CDR1 MNHNY and CDR2 SVGAGI (reference sequence). Trimming removed 4 bases at V and 6 bases at J, with 12 bases between. CDR3 bases: TGTGCCAGCAGTTTAGGGGGTAGCGCTGAAGCTTTCTTT. Translation gives CASSLGGSAEAFF.

V is TRBV27 and J is TRBJ2-2; no firm D call. There are 16 residues in the CDR3. V lost 8 bases and J lost 0, with 16 bases in between. Germline V gene lookup returns CDR1 MNHEY and CDR2 SMNVEV (reference sequence). DNA for the CDR3: TGTGCCAGCGGAATTTTGCGTTCGGCGAACACCGGGGAGCTGTTTTTT. Protein sequence: CASGILRSANTGELFF.

This clonotype was seen a handful of times. This chain joins TRBV10-3 and TRBJ2-7; D remains unclear. The germline V and J ends were trimmed by 7 bases and 6 bases, with 10 bases remaining between them. CDR1 ENHRY and CDR2 SYGVKD come from the germline V gene. The CDR3 totals 11 residues. CDR3 in DNA: TGTGCCATCACCGACACGGGCGAGCAGTACTTC. Translation gives CAITDTGEQYF.

This clonotype was seen more than once but under ten times. The chain uses TRBV11-2 and TRBJ2-7; unclear D gene. The germline V and J ends were trimmed by 3 bases and 0 bases, with 21 bases remaining between them. The CDR3 spans 18 residues. CDR1 is SGHAT and CDR2 is FQNNGV in the germline V gene. The CDR3 is CASSFNAHTYDFSYEQYF. For the CDR3, the DNA is TGTGCCAGCAGCTTTAACGCCCACACTTATGACTTCTCCTACGAGCAGTACTTC.

This clonotype was seen ten or more times. The CDR3 DNA reads TGCGCCAGCAGCTGGGGACAGGGGCCAAATCAGCCCCAGCATTTT. Translating it yields CASSWGQGPNQPQHF. The chain employs TRBV5-1 and TRBJ1-5; 10 nucleotides agree with TRBD1. The CDR3 is 15 residues long. Germline CDR1 reads SGHRS; CDR2 reads YFSETQ. After removal of 3 bases from V and 4 bases from J, the junction contained 4 bases not matched to a gene.

V and J are TRBV4-3 and TRBJ2-1; 7 nucleotides align to TRBD1. Germline values: CDR1 LGHNA, CDR2 YSLEER. The CDR3 has 13 amino acids. V shed 0 bases and J 15 bases; nucleotides not matched to a gene: 8. This CDR3 is CASSQDTETGRFF. DNA for the CDR3: TGCGCCAGCAGCCAAGATACTGAGACAGGGAGGTTCTTC.

There are a few counts of this clonotype. The V gene is TRBV6-5, the J gene TRBJ2-7; D perhaps matches TRBD2 (6 bases). V was shortened by 4 bases and J by 0 bases, with 10 bases between the two germline ends. Germline V gene data show CDR1 as MNHEY and CDR2 as SVGAGI. The CDR3 loop spans 14 amino acids. In DNA form, the CDR3 reads TGTGCCAGCAGTTCACTAGCTTACTCCTACGAGCAGTACTTC. Residues: CASSSLAYSYEQYF.